This T cell receptor beta chain was recovered during a study of CD8+CD57+ T cells in acquired aplastic anemia. The CDR3 is 15 residues long. V lost 5 bases and J lost 5, with 18 bases in between. Germline V CDR1 and CDR2: SEHNR, FQNEAQ (reference sequence). This clonotype was seen ten or more times. CDR3 and TCR beta VDJ profiling relied on genomic DNA as the template. TCRdb passed the reads through MiXCR, listing each CDR3 protein once. Altogether approximately 81,000 distinct CDR3 sequences are present, over 35% being singletons, with the ten largest covering about 66%. V gene TRBV7-9 combines with J gene TRBJ1-2, with D maybe TRBD1 (5 bases). This receptor was identified in a human donor in good health, serving as a control. Sequenced material: sorted CD4+, CD8+, or CD8+CD57+ T cells (not recorded which) from PBMCs. CDR3 nucleotides: TGTGCCAGCAGCACGGGACGAAAAAAGGGGTATGGCTACACCTTC. The encoded protein is CASSTGRKKGYGYTF. Full variable domain (remainder filled in from reference TRBV7-9 and TRBJ1-2): DTGVSQNPRHKITKRGQNVTFRCDPISEHNRLYWYRQTLGQGPEFLTYFQNEAQLEKSRLLSDRFSAERPKGSFSTLEIQRTEQGDSAMYLCASSTGRKKGYGYTFGSGTRLTVV.